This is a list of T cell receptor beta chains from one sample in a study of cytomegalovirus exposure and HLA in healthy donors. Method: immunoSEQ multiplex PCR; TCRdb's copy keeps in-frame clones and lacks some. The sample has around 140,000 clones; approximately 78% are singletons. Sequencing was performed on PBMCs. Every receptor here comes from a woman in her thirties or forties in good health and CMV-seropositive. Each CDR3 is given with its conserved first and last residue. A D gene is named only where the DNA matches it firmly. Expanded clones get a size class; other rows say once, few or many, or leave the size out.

CDR3: CASSQYASGTNEQFF
DNA: TGTGCCAGCAGCCAGTACGCTAGCGGGACAAATGAGCAGTTCTTC
V: TRBV14
D: TRBD2
size: .
J: TRBJ2-1

CDR3: CASSPSRGVAGTDTQYF
DNA: TGTGCCAGCAGCCCGTCACGCGGGGTAGCGGGTACAGATACGCAGTATTTT
V: TRBV7-8
D: TRBD2
size: .
J: TRBJ2-3

CDR3: CASSDLGTYGYTF
DNA: TGTGCCAGCAGTGATCTGGGGACATATGGCTACACCTTC
V: TRBV6-1
D: .
size: .
J: TRBJ1-2

CDR3: CSSSFSRGFGELFF
DNA: TGTTCCAGCAGCTTTAGCCGAGGTTTCGGGGAGCTGTTTTTT
V: TRBV7-9
D: .
size: .
J: TRBJ2-2

CDR3: CASSPGSYADTQYF
DNA: TGTGCCAGCAGCCCGGGTTCCTACGCCGATACGCAGTATTTT
V: TRBV11-3
D: .
size: .
J: TRBJ2-3

CDR3: CASSPPLTDRNQPQHF
DNA: TGTGCCAGCAGTCCCCCCTTGACAGATCGCAATCAGCCCCAGCATTTT
V: TRBV28
D: .
size: .
J: TRBJ1-5

CDR3: CASSELAGHTDTQYF
DNA: TGTGCCAGCAGTGAACTAGCGGGACACACAGATACGCAGTATTTT
V: TRBV6-1
D: TRBD2
size: .
J: TRBJ2-3

CDR3: CATSGNGGDEQYF
DNA: TGTGCCACCAGCGGAAATGGGGGGGACGAGCAGTACTTC
V: TRBV15
D: TRBD2
size: .
J: TRBJ2-7

CDR3: CASSLTGTSWDTQYF
DNA: TGTGCCAGCAGCTTAACCGGGACTAGTTGGGATACGCAGTATTTT
V: TRBV7-2
D: TRBD2
size: .
J: TRBJ2-3

CDR3: CASRPSGRASEQYF
DNA: TGTGCCAGTAGGCCTAGCGGGAGGGCGAGCGAGCAGTACTTC
V: TRBV19
D: TRBD2
size: .
J: TRBJ2-7

CDR3: CASRSGSYEQYF
DNA: TGTGCCAGCAGGAGCGGGAGCTACGAGCAGTACTTC
V: TRBV6-5
D: TRBD2
size: .
J: TRBJ2-7

CDR3: CASSSRQGRGETQYF
DNA: TGCGCCAGCAGCTCAAGACAGGGACGGGGGGAGACCCAGTACTTC
V: TRBV4-1
D: .
size: .
J: TRBJ2-5

CDR3: CASSLAYTDTQYF
DNA: TGTGCCAGCAGCTTAGCGTACACAGATACGCAGTATTTT
V: TRBV7-6
D: .
size: .
J: TRBJ2-3

CDR3: CASSLGAAGETQYF
DNA: TGCGCCAGCAGCTTAGGCGCGGCTGGGGAGACCCAGTACTTC
V: TRBV5-1
D: .
size: .
J: TRBJ2-5

CDR3: CASGRGTTYYEQYF
DNA: TGTGCCAGCGGTCGAGGCACGACGTACTACGAGCAGTACTTC
V: TRBV27
D: .
size: .
J: TRBJ2-7

CDR3: CASSLRGRRETQYF
DNA: TGTGCCAGCAGCTTACGCGGGAGAAGAGAGACCCAGTACTTC
V: TRBV11-1
D: TRBD2
size: .
J: TRBJ2-5

CDR3: CASSPQNGAGGAEQYF
DNA: TGTGCCAGCAGCCCTCAGAACGGGGCAGGGGGTGCGGAGCAGTACTTC
V: TRBV9
D: TRBD1
size: .
J: TRBJ2-5

CDR3: CASSIQGTNTGELFF
DNA: TGTGCCAGTAGTATTCAGGGGACCAACACCGGGGAGCTGTTTTTT
V: TRBV19
D: .
size: .
J: TRBJ2-2

CDR3: CATAPLDFSYEQYF
DNA: TGTGCCACCGCCCCCCTGGACTTCTCCTACGAGCAGTACTTC
V: TRBV28
D: .
size: .
J: TRBJ2-7

CDR3: CASSERGAFF
DNA: TGTGCCAGCAGTGAAAGAGGGGCTTTCTTT
V: TRBV2
D: .
size: .
J: TRBJ1-1

CDR3: CASSMRGHLGGMNTEAFF
DNA: TGTGCCAGTAGTATGAGAGGACACCTCGGGGGTATGAACACTGAAGCTTTCTTT
V: TRBV19
D: .
size: few
J: TRBJ1-1

CDR3: CASRAQMNTEAFF
DNA: TGCGCCAGCAGGGCTCAAATGAACACTGAAGCTTTCTTT
V: TRBV10-1
D: .
size: .
J: TRBJ1-1

CDR3: CASSLRTGERQETQYF
DNA: TGCGCCAGCAGCCTGAGAACGGGGGAGCGTCAGGAGACCCAGTACTTC
V: TRBV5-1
D: .
size: .
J: TRBJ2-5

CDR3: CASSTNKAWGGNTEAFF
DNA: TGTGCCAGCAGCACCAATAAAGCCTGGGGGGGGAACACTGAAGCTTTCTTT
V: TRBV11-3
D: .
size: .
J: TRBJ1-1

CDR3: CSVPEGTEAFF
DNA: TGCAGCGTCCCCGAGGGCACTGAAGCTTTCTTT
V: TRBV29-1
D: .
size: few
J: TRBJ1-1

CDR3: CASSLDRHTQYF
DNA: TGTGCCAGCAGCCTGGACAGACATACGCAGTATTTT
V: TRBV7-9
D: .
size: once
J: TRBJ2-3

CDR3: CASSQLQETQYF
DNA: TGTGCCAGCAGCCAACTCCAAGAGACCCAGTACTTC
V: TRBV14
D: .
size: few
J: TRBJ2-5

CDR3: CASSLEVAGGGVWNEQFF
DNA: TGTGCCAGCAGCTTAGAGGTAGCGGGGGGTGGGGTATGGAATGAGCAGTTCTTC
V: TRBV7-2
D: TRBD2
size: few
J: TRBJ2-1

CDR3: CAISEGANEKLFF
DNA: TGTGCCATCAGTGAGGGGGCAAATGAAAAACTGTTTTTT
V: TRBV10-3
D: .
size: .
J: TRBJ1-4

CDR3: CASSLIQGTEETQYF
DNA: TGTGCCAGCAGTTTAATTCAGGGAACTGAAGAGACCCAGTACTTC
V: TRBV5-6
D: .
size: once
J: TRBJ2-5

CDR3: CASSLRVGYEQYF
DNA: TGTGCCAGCAGCCTCAGGGTTGGCTACGAGCAGTACTTC
V: TRBV11-2
D: .
size: .
J: TRBJ2-7

CDR3: CASSAETGQPQHF
DNA: TGTGCCAGCAGTGCCGAGACAGGGCAGCCCCAGCATTTT
V: TRBV2
D: TRBD1
size: .
J: TRBJ1-5

CDR3: CATSRDQAGQETQYF
DNA: TGTGCCACCAGCAGAGATCAGGCAGGGCAAGAGACCCAGTACTTC
V: TRBV15
D: .
size: .
J: TRBJ2-5

CDR3: CAISLDSYGYTF
DNA: TGTGCCATCAGTCTTGACAGCTATGGCTACACCTTC
V: TRBV10-3
D: .
size: .
J: TRBJ1-2

CDR3: CASSPSGFADTQYF
DNA: TGTGCCAGCAGCCCTAGCGGGTTCGCAGATACGCAGTATTTT
V: TRBV9
D: TRBD2
size: .
J: TRBJ2-3

CDR3: CASSIGSSYNEQFF
DNA: TGTGCCAGCAGTATCGGGAGCTCCTACAATGAGCAGTTCTTC
V: TRBV11-2
D: .
size: .
J: TRBJ2-1

CDR3: CASSVQGAGGTQYF
DNA: TGTGCCAGCAGCGTCCAGGGGGCGGGTGGGACCCAGTACTTC
V: TRBV9
D: TRBD1
size: .
J: TRBJ2-5

CDR3: CASSYSKKGVKPQHF
DNA: TGTGCCAGCAGTTACTCGAAAAAAGGGGTAAAGCCCCAGCATTTT
V: TRBV6-6
D: .
size: .
J: TRBJ1-5

CDR3: CASSLATGTYEQYF
DNA: TGTGCCAGCAGCTTAGCGACAGGGACCTACGAGCAGTACTTC
V: TRBV11-2
D: TRBD1
size: .
J: TRBJ2-7

CDR3: CASSENQADHTGELFF
DNA: TGTGCCAGCAGTGAAAATCAAGCGGATCACACCGGGGAGCTGTTTTTT
V: TRBV2
D: .
size: .
J: TRBJ2-2

CDR3: CASNRELNTEAFF
DNA: TGTGCCAGCAACCGGGAACTGAACACTGAAGCTTTCTTT
V: TRBV9
D: .
size: once
J: TRBJ1-1

CDR3: CASSLRLRGRSVDTQYF
DNA: TGTGCCAGCAGCTTAAGACTGCGCGGGAGGTCTGTAGATACGCAGTATTTT
V: TRBV13
D: TRBD2
size: few
J: TRBJ2-3

CDR3: CASSRLGGLAVRGVREQYF
DNA: TGTGCCAGCAGCCGCCTTGGGGGACTAGCGGTCCGTGGGGTGAGGGAGCAGTACTTC
V: TRBV11-2
D: TRBD2
size: few
J: TRBJ2-7

CDR3: CASSVTAAIVADTQYF
DNA: TGTGCCAGCAGCGTAACAGCGGCTATTGTTGCAGATACGCAGTATTTT
V: TRBV9
D: .
size: .
J: TRBJ2-3

CDR3: CASSFGGAGGADTQYF
DNA: TGTGCCAGCAGCTTCGGGGGGGCGGGGGGCGCAGATACGCAGTATTTT
V: TRBV7-6
D: TRBD2
size: .
J: TRBJ2-3

CDR3: CASSAGETQYF
DNA: TGTGCCAGCTCAGCAGGAGAGACCCAGTACTTC
V: TRBV18
D: .
size: once
J: TRBJ2-5